This T cell receptor (beta chain) was recorded in a study of CD8 T cells in ankylosing spondylitis. General study points: Eight highly homologous variants made up a TCR beta motif, and this motif appeared characteristic of ankylosing spondylitis blood. Disease-linked clones displayed a CD8+ phenotype and appeared relatively rarely in peripheral blood. There were earlier reports of some motif variants in reactive arthritis synovial fluid and blood.

Points on this clonotype: As yet, its antigen is unknown.

Libraries of TCR beta came from quantitative 5'-RACE with molecular barcodes. TCRdb redid the calling of the 5' RACE reads with MiXCR, one entry per CDR3 protein. Among around 220,000 distinct CDR3 sequences listed, about 16% were seen once. Per the germline V gene, CDR1 is SNHLY and CDR2 is FYNNEI. V was shortened by 3 bases and J by 2 bases, with 23 bases between the two germline ends. The CDR3 runs to 18 residues. This chain links TRBV2 with TRBJ2-7; no firm D call. This TCR was recovered from a male donor with ankylosing spondylitis. The sample consisted of blood, either unsorted or a sorted T cell fraction (not recorded which). Written as DNA, the CDR3 is TGTGCCAGCAGTGATTTAAGGGATTTCGACTTTCGGGCCTACGAGCAGTACTTC. This codes for CASSDLRDFDFRAYEQYF.